The TCR beta chain under discussion was sequenced for a study of beta chain features in type 1 diabetes. General study points: Significant though moderate, a shortening of TCRB CDR3s appeared in all four CD4+ subsets of Type 1 diabetes patients.

V lost 4 bases, J lost 2 bases, and 4 bases stayed unmatched. Germline CDR1 reads SGDLS; CDR2 reads YYNGEE. The CDR3 runs to 14 residues. On this clone itself: Its antigen is not identified.

Reverse transcribing all isolated RNA meant expressed TCRB transcripts were sequenced. Measured with immunoSEQ multiplex PCR; TCRdb has only the in-frame clones, and not every one. The sample has 600,000 to 700,000 clones, around an eighth seen once. The TCR originated in a man aged 25 to 45 with type 1 diabetes. This rearrangement joins TRBV9 to TRBJ2-7; TRBD1 matches 9 bases. Material for sequencing was naive CD4+ T cells from blood. The CDR3 here is CASSYRDRAYEQYF. DNA for the CDR3: TGTGCCAGCAGCTACCGGGACAGGGCCTACGAGCAGTACTTC. Drawing the rest from reference TRBV9 and TRBJ2-7, the complete variable domain is DSGVTQTPKHLITATGQRVTLRCSPRSGDLSVYWYQQSLDQGLQFLIQYYNGEERAKGNILERFSAQQFPDLHSELNLSSLELGDSALYFCASSYRDRAYEQYFGPGTRLTVT.